Described below is a single TCR beta chain sequence and its context. The data stem from a study of blood T cell repertoires in COVID-19. Assay: immunoSEQ multiplex PCR; the TCRdb copy retains only in-frame clones and omits some. The sample has around 270,000 clones, approximately 86% seen once. CDR1 and CDR2 (germline): MDHEN, SYDVKM. V lost 2 bases, J lost 9 bases, and 5 bases stayed unmatched. The CDR3 loop spans 14 amino acids. The chain recombines TRBV28 with TRBJ2-1; 9 bases align to TRBD2. Sequenced material: peripheral blood. The TCR comes from a woman aged 60-75 years with COVID-19, enrolled during active disease. CDR3 nucleotide sequence: TGTGCCAGCAGTTTAGGGCTAGCGGGACGTGAGCAGTTCTTC. It codes for CASSLGLAGREQFF. Based on the CDR3 plus reference TRBV28 and TRBJ2-1, the full variable domain is DVKVTQSSRYLVKRTGEKVFLECVQDMDHENMFWYRQDPGLGLRLIYFSYDVKMKEKGDIPEGYSVSREKKERFSLILESASTNQTSMYLCASSLGLAGREQFFGPGTRLTVL.